The 12 T cell receptor beta chains below were found in one sample sequenced in a study of blood T cell repertoires in COVID-19. This table comes from immunoSEQ multiplex PCR, and its TCRdb copy is limited to in-frame clones, with some not included. In the table there are roughly 200,000 clones, approximately 86% of which are singletons. The sequenced material came from peripheral blood. These receptor sequences come from a woman aged 25 to 39 with COVID-19, enrolled during active disease.

CDR3 bases: TGTGCCAGCAGCGTAGGAGGTTATAGCAATCAGCCCCAGCATTTT. As protein: CASSVGGYSNQPQHF. V usage is TRBV9 and J usage is TRBJ1-5; D call uncertain. The CDR3 sequence is 15 residues long. Per germline, CDR1 SGDLS and CDR2 YYNGEE. V lost 0 bases and J 0 bases, leaving 7 bases between the germline ends. The full variable domain, with the rest looked up from reference TRBV9 and TRBJ1-5, is DSGVTQTPKHLITATGQRVTLRCSPRSGDLSVYWYQQSLDQGLQFLIQYYNGEERAKGNILERFSAQQFPDLHSELNLSSLELGDSALYFCASSVGGYSNQPQHFGDGTRLSIL.

In its sample, this clone was seen a few times. The chain carries TRBV27 and TRBJ1-6; D not resolved. The length of the CDR3 is 16 residues. V was shortened by 5 bases and J by 6 bases, with 17 bases between the two germline ends. CDR1 is MNHEY, CDR2 SMNVEV, per germline (reference sequence). In DNA, the CDR3 is TGTGCCAGCAGTGTAAGAAGCCGGGGTTTTAATTCACCCCTCCACTTT. Translated, it gives CASSVRSRGFNSPLHF.

This clone is a singleton in its sample. The chain recombines TRBV30 with TRBJ2-3, with 7 nucleotides matching TRBD2. CDR1 is GTSNPN, CDR2 SVGIG, per germline (reference sequence). Trimming cost V 3 bases and J 4 bases; bases outside gene matches: 4. CDR3 size: 13 residues. CDR3 loop: CAWRFGLADTQYF. CDR3 DNA sequence: TGTGCCTGGAGATTCGGACTAGCAGATACGCAGTATTTT.

About this clone itself: One end of the junction does not line up with germline, which may come from a read error. This chain connects TRBV6-6 to TRBJ2-7, with 7 bases aligning to TRBD1. Germline loops: CDR1 MNHNY, CDR2 SVGAGI (reference sequence). CDR3 length: 13 residues. The CDR3 nucleotides read TGCGCGACCCGGGGACAGTCGGACCTCCGGCAGTACTTC. It translates to CATRGQSDLRQYF.

The V and J genes are TRBV9 and TRBJ2-7; 7 nucleotides agree with TRBD2. The germline V gene has CDR1 SGDLS and CDR2 YYNGEE. The CDR3 consists of 13 residues. V shed 3 bases, J shed 5 bases, and the junction held 5 bases outside the gene matches. In nucleotides, the CDR3 is TGTGCCAGCAGCGCGGGAGGTGGAGACGAGCAGTACTTC. Residues: CASSAGGGDEQYF.

This clone was seen just once. The chain has TRBV19 and TRBJ2-2; D may be TRBD1 (5 bases). The CDR3 is 15 amino acids. Between the trimmed V and J ends, which lost 7 bases and 0 bases, there was a span of 12 bases. The germline V gene has CDR1 LNHDA and CDR2 SQIVND (reference sequence). The CDR3 DNA reads as TGTGCCAGTATAGGTCCAGGGTCGAACACCGGGGAGCTGTTTTTT. This sequence encodes CASIGPGSNTGELFF.

The gene calls are TRBV6-4 and TRBJ2-1, with D possibly being TRBD2 (7 bases). Germline loops: CDR1 MRHNA, CDR2 SNTAGT. The CDR3 spans 16 residues. The germline V and J ends were trimmed by 0 bases and 5 bases, with 14 bases remaining between them. The CDR3 DNA sequence: TGTGCCAGCAGTGACTCGGGAAGGGGGGGCGACAATGAGCAGTTCTTC. Protein product: CASSDSGRGGDNEQFF.

The gene calls are TRBV4-3 and TRBJ2-4, with 9 bases that match TRBD2. The CDR3 length is 14 residues. J lost 8 bases, V lost 5 bases, and 7 bases had no gene match. Germline V CDR1 and CDR2: LGHNA, YSLEER. The CDR3 sequence is CASSGGLAGDIQYF. DNA of the CDR3: TGCGCCAGCAGCGGGGGACTAGCTGGGGACATTCAGTACTTC.

The rearrangement joins TRBV18 to TRBJ2-7, with 7 positions matching TRBD1. Germline CDR1 KGHSH, CDR2 LQKENI. V lost 3 bases to trimming and J lost 2 bases; unmatched junction nucleotides: 7. This CDR3 has 15 residues. CDR3 coding DNA: TGTGCCAGCTCACCGACAGGGTCTAGGACCTACGAGCAGTACTTC. Translation: CASSPTGSRTYEQYF.

The chain links TRBV7-6 to TRBJ2-5; 10 bases are a match to TRBD2. This CDR3 contains 17 residues. The junction had 7 bases not matched to a gene; V was cut back by 1 base and J by 2 bases. Per germline, CDR1 SGHVS and CDR2 FNYEAQ. The CDR3 region has the DNA TGTGCCAGCAGCTTAGGGGCAGCGGGAGGGCTACAAGAGACCCAGTACTTC. Its translation is CASSLGAAGGLQETQYF.

The V and J genes are TRBV9 and TRBJ1-3; 8 nucleotides line up with TRBD1. The CDR3 covers 14 residues. CDR1 and CDR2 from the germline V gene are SGDLS and YYNGEE. Trimming removed 5 bases from V and 4 bases from J; junction bases left unmatched: 5. The CDR3 bases are TGTGCCAGCAGGGGGACAGGCTCGGGAAACACCATATATTTT. Translating gives CASRGTGSGNTIYF.

The chain combines TRBV5-1 with TRBJ1-2; D is perhaps TRBD1 (6 bases). Trimming took off 4 bases at V and 4 bases at J, with 14 bases between the two ends. Germline V gene lookup returns CDR1 SGHRS and CDR2 YFSETQ. This CDR3 spans 14 amino acids. The CDR3 protein is CASSPTTGIYGYTF. The CDR3 nucleotides are TGCGCCAGCAGCCCAACGACAGGAATCTATGGCTACACCTTC.